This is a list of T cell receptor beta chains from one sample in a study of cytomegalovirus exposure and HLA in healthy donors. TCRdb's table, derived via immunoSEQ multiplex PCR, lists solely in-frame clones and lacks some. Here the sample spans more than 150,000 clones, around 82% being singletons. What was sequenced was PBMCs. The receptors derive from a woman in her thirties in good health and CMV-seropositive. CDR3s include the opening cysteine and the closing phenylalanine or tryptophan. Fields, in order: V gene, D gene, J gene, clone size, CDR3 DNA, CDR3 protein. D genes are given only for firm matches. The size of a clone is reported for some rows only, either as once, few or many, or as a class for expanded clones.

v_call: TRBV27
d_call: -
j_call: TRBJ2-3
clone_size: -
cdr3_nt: TGTGCCAGCAGTCAACCCGGGGGAAGACCTTCCACAGATACGCAGTATTTT
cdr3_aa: CASSQPGGRPSTDTQYF

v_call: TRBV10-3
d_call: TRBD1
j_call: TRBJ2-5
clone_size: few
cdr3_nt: TGTGCCATCAGTGCGGGACAGGCCCAAGAGACCCAGTACTTC
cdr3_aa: CAISAGQAQETQYF

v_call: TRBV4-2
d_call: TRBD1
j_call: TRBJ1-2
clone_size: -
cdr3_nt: TGTGCCAGCAGCCCCACCCCGGGACAGGGCTATGGCTACACCTTC
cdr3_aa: CASSPTPGQGYGYTF

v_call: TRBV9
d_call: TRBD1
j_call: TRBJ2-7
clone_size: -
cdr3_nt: TGTGCCAGCAGTCTAGGGACAGGAGACCCCTACGAGCAGTACTTC
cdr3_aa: CASSLGTGDPYEQYF

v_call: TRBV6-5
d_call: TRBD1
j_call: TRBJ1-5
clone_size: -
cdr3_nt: TGTGCCAGCAGTTTGGGACAGGGTGGCAATCAGCCCCAGCATTTT
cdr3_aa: CASSLGQGGNQPQHF

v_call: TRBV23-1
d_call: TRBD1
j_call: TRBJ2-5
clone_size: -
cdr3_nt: TGCGCCAGCAGTCACTGGAGTTACAGGGGGCAAAATTTAGGAGAGACCCAGTACTTC
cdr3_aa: CASSHWSYRGQNLGETQYF

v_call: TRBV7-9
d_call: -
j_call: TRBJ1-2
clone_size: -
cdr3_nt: TGTGCCAGCAGCTTGGGGCCGGAGGGAGCCTATGGCTACACCTTC
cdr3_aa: CASSLGPEGAYGYTF

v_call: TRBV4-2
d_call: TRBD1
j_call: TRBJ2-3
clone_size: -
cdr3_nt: TGTGCCAGCAGCTTTTTGGACAGGGTTGAGGATACGCAGTATTTT
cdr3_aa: CASSFLDRVEDTQYF

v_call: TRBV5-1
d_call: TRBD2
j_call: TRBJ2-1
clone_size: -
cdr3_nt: TGCGCCAGCAGAAAAATAGCGGGGAGCTCCTACAATGAGCAGTTCTTC
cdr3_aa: CASRKIAGSSYNEQFF

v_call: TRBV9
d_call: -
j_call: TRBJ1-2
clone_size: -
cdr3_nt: TGTGCCAGCAGCGTAGCTGGGTCCTCCGGGGGCTATGGCTACACCTTC
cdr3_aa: CASSVAGSSGGYGYTF

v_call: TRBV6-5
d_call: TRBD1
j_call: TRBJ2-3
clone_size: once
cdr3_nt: TGTGCCAGCAGTGACAGGGGGCACACAGATACGCAGTATTTT
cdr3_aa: CASSDRGHTDTQYF

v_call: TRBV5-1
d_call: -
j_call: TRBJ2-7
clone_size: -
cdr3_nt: TGCGCCAGCATGAGGCAGGGGGGCTACGAGCAGTACTTC
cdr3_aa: CASMRQGGYEQYF

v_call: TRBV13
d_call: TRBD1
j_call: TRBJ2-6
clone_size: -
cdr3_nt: TGTGCCAGCAGCTTAGGCCCTGGCGGACAGGGCTCTGGGGCCAACGTCCTGACTTTC
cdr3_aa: CASSLGPGGQGSGANVLTF

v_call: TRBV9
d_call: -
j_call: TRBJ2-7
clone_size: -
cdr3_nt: TGTGCCAGCAAGGCGGGGCTCGAGCAGTACTTC
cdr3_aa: CASKAGLEQYF

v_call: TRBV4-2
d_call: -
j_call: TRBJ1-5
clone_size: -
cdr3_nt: TGTGCCAGCAGCCAAGATGGAGGGAGCAATCAGCCCCAGCATTTT
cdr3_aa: CASSQDGGSNQPQHF

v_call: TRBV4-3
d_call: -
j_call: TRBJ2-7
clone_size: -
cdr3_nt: TGCGCCAGCAGCCAAGCCCCCGGGGTCTACGAGCAGTACTTC
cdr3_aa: CASSQAPGVYEQYF